These T cell receptor beta chains were read from a single sample in a study of early T cells in non-severe SARS-CoV-2 infection. TCRdb called the 5' RACE reads again in MiXCR, with one record for every CDR3 protein. This table holds approximately 76,000 distinct CDR3 sequences, around 11% found once. The sequencing sample was made of whole blood. These receptor sequences come from an adult who was a healthcare worker with PCR-confirmed SARS-CoV-2 infection or an uninfected control (not recorded which). Each CDR3 is given without its conserved first and last residue. The D gene is left open where the match is weak.

V: TRBV5-1
D: .
J: TRBJ2-2
CDR3: ASSLVPGANGELF

V: TRBV19
D: .
J: TRBJ1-2
CDR3: ASSITSTGSYGYT

V: TRBV10-3
D: .
J: TRBJ1-1
CDR3: AISPKQAGNTEAF

V: TRBV12-3/TRBV12-4
D: TRBD2
J: TRBJ2-5
CDR3: ASSPRTSGGGETQY

V: TRBV4-1
D: .
J: TRBJ2-3
CDR3: ASSPGPQVGGTDTQY

V: TRBV29-1
D: TRBD1
J: TRBJ2-7
CDR3: SVEDTDRETYEQY

V: TRBV20-1
D: .
J: TRBJ2-1
CDR3: SAPGSSWNEQF

V: TRBV7-2
D: TRBD1
J: TRBJ2-5
CDR3: ASSSESGTGGQTQY

V: TRBV19
D: .
J: TRBJ1-5
CDR3: ASRLPAGNQPQH

V: TRBV11-3
D: TRBD2
J: TRBJ2-5
CDR3: ASSLGLAGDRQETQY

V: TRBV7-2
D: .
J: TRBJ2-7
CDR3: ASSLGEGSYEQY

V: TRBV27
D: TRBD1
J: TRBJ1-2
CDR3: ASSSGTGASYGYT

V: TRBV5-1
D: .
J: TRBJ1-4
CDR3: ASSLVASATNEKLF